This T cell receptor (beta chain) was recovered during a study of T cell responses to AZD1222 COVID-19 vaccine. Study-level results: White British donors predominated, females outnumbered males, and clonal diversity was possibly underestimated. Seropositivity was recorded at baseline in only a handful of AZD1222 recipients.

Concerning this clone itself: The antigen remains undetermined.

V lost 3 bases and J 7 bases, leaving 31 bases between the germline ends. Germline V gene data show CDR1 as MNHEY and CDR2 as SMNVEV (reference sequence). This CDR3 comprises 20 residues. Repertoires were generated with immunoSEQ multiplex PCR, while TCRdb's copy carries only in-frame clones and drops some. Seen here are some 150,000 clones, roughly nine tenths observed once, and the top ten hold over 3%. This sample comprised peripheral blood, obtained on day 0 of AZD1222 vaccination. V gene TRBV27 combines with J gene TRBJ1-5; tentatively, D is TRBD1 (6 bases). The receptor comes from an adult in good health. DNA of the CDR3: TGTGCCAGCAGTTTCTACGAGACCCGTTCAAGGAACAGGGCAAGGCAGCCCCAGCATTTT. This sequence encodes CASSFYETRSRNRARQPQHF.